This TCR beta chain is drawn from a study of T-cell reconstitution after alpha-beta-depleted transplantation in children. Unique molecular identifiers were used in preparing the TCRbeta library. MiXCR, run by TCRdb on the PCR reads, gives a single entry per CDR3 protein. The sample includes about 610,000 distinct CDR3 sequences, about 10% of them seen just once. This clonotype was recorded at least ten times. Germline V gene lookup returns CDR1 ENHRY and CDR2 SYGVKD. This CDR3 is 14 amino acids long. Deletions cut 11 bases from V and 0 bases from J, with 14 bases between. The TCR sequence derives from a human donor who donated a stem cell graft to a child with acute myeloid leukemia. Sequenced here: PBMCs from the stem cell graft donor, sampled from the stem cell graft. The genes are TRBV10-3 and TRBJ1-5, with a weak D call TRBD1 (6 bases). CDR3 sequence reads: CAAGQINSNQPQHF. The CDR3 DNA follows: TGTGCCGCTGGACAGATTAATAGCAATCAGCCCCAGCATTTT.